The 24 T cell receptor beta chains reported below all come from one sample, sequenced in a study of PD-1 blockade in mismatch repair-deficient tumors (TCRdb year 2017). Library preparation used the immunoSEQ multiplex PCR assay. In TCRdb, the immuneACCESS table is reduced to in-frame sequences with V and J assigned. These tables do not hold every clone; where another copy was compared, an unresolved V gene accounts for under half, and the others remain unexplained. A total of about 34,000 clones appear in this sample, 80% of them only once. The ten largest make up roughly 3.5% of the sample. The sample in question was PBMCs, obtained around 6 weeks after starting pembrolizumab. Every receptor here comes from an adult with mismatch repair-deficient cancer.

This chain connects TRBV5-5 to TRBJ1-3; no clear D. Germline CDR1 SGHKS, CDR2 YYEKEE (reference sequence). Trimming removed 0 bases from V and 0 bases from J, with 10 bases in between. The CDR3 consists of 16 residues. The CDR3 is CASSLEPTVSGNTIYF. CDR3 in DNA: TGTGCCAGCAGCTTGGAGCCAACAGTCTCTGGAAACACCATATATTTT. Full variable domain (missing parts from reference TRBV5-5 and TRBJ1-3): DAGVTQSPTHLIKTRGQQVTLRCSPISGHKSVSWYQQVLGQGPQFIFQYYEKEERGRGNFPDRFSARQFPNYSSELNVNALLLGDSALYLCASSLEPTVSGNTIYFGEGSWLTVV.

V usage is TRBV28 and J usage is TRBJ2-1; 10 bases fit TRBD2. The CDR3 is made up of 15 amino acids. The V segment lost 3 bases and the J segment 10 bases; nucleotides outside the gene matches: 9. Germline-derived CDR1 and CDR2 are MDHEN and SYDVKM. CDR3 DNA sequence: TGTGCCAGCAGTTTCGGGACTAGCGTCCTCCCCGAGCAGTTCTTC. It is translated as CASSFGTSVLPEQFF.

This clone was detected once. The chain joins TRBV4-1 to TRBJ2-6, with a possible D match to TRBD2 (5 bases). Germline V lookup: CDR1 MGHRA, CDR2 YSYEKL. This CDR3 has 17 residues. V shed 0 bases and J shed 0 bases, with 9 bases lying between them. CDR3 in DNA: TGCGCCAGCAGCCAAGACCAGCGGAGCTCTGGGGCCAACGTCCTGACTTTC. It is translated as CASSQDQRSSGANVLTF.

The CDR3 DNA reads as TGTGCCTGGAGTCGCAACCAGAATCAGCCCCAGCATTTT. Translated: CAWSRNQNQPQHF. The gene calls are TRBV30 and TRBJ1-5, with D uncertain. There are 13 residues in the CDR3. Germline CDR1 and CDR2: GTSNPN and SVGIG (reference sequence). V was trimmed by 2 bases and J by 4 bases, leaving 9 bases between them.

The chain has TRBV10-2 and TRBJ1-4; D ambiguous. The CDR3 has 14 amino acids. Trimming pared 8 bases from V and 0 bases from J, leaving 10 bases between. The germline V gene has CDR1 WSHSY and CDR2 SAAADI. CDR3 residues: CASLDYATNEKLFF. The CDR3 DNA reads TGCGCCAGCCTAGACTATGCAACTAATGAAAAACTGTTTTTT.

This chain connects TRBV5-1 to TRBJ2-1; 8 bases map to TRBD1. Trimming took 0 bases from V and 2 from J; bases not matched to a gene: 1. In germline, CDR1 is SGHRS, CDR2 YFSETQ. The CDR3 extends over 15 amino acids. CDR3 sequence: CASSLGQGTYNEQFF. The CDR3, as DNA: TGCGCCAGCAGCTTGGGACAGGGGACCTACAATGAGCAGTTCTTC.

CDR3 residues: CASRNTGSNYGYTF. As DNA, the CDR3 is TGTGCCAGCAGGAATACAGGATCTAACTATGGCTACACCTTC. This chain uses TRBV27 with TRBJ1-2; weak D call: TRBD1 (5 bases). CDR3 length equals 14 residues. Germline V gives CDR1 MNHEY, CDR2 SMNVEV (reference sequence). Trimming took off 6 bases at V and 0 bases at J, with 11 bases between the two ends.

This chain links TRBV28 with TRBJ2-1; the D gene is possibly TRBD2 (5 bases). This CDR3 is 14 amino acids long. The V end was cut by 2 bases, the J end by 6 bases, with 11 bases between. Looked up from germline, CDR1 is MDHEN and CDR2 is SYDVKM. In DNA form, the CDR3 reads TGTGCCAGCAGTTTAAGCGGTAGGGTCAATGAGCAGTTCTTC. The encoded protein is CASSLSGRVNEQFF.

The J gene is TRBJ2-7, the V gene TRBV23-1; 8 nucleotides line up with TRBD2. TRBV23-1 is assigned to the ORF class and has an uncertain function. CDR3 length equals 15 residues. Trimming removed 1 base from V and 0 bases from J; junction bases left unmatched: 2. Written as DNA, the CDR3 is TGCGCCAGCAGTCAATGTAGCGGGAACTCCTACGAGCAGTACTTC. It codes for CASSQCSGNSYEQYF.

This clone was picked up one time. The chain recombines TRBV5-1 with TRBJ1-1; no clear D. The germline gives CDR1 SGHRS, CDR2 YFSETQ. V was shortened by 4 bases and J by 2 bases, with 18 bases between the two germline ends. This CDR3 is built from 16 residues. The CDR3 bases are TGCGCCAGCAGCCCCCTGACCCTCGGAGGAAACACTGAAGCTTTCTTT. Translation: CASSPLTLGGNTEAFF.

This chain uses TRBV19 with TRBJ2-1; 14 nucleotides agree with TRBD2. Germline V CDR1 and CDR2: LNHDA, SQIVND (reference sequence). The CDR3 runs to 19 residues. Trimming cost V 4 bases and J 5 bases; bases outside gene matches: 13. The CDR3 here is CASSTLPTSGRVVDNEQFF. The CDR3 DNA reads as TGTGCCAGTAGTACCCTCCCGACTAGCGGGAGGGTAGTGGACAATGAGCAGTTCTTC.

The chain is built from TRBV15 and TRBJ2-1; D is undetermined. This CDR3 has 12 amino acids. Trimming removed 2 bases at V and 8 bases at J, with 7 bases between. Germline V lookup: CDR1 LNHNV, CDR2 YYDKDF (reference sequence). CDR3 DNA: TGTGCCACCAGCAGATCAGCGTATGAGCAGTTCTTC. It translates to CATSRSAYEQFF.

The chain recombines TRBV5-1 with TRBJ2-1; possible D gene TRBD1, 7 bases. CDR3 length equals 18 residues. Trimming cost V 4 bases and J 0 bases, with 20 bases left between them. The germline V gene encodes CDR1 SGHRS and CDR2 YFSETQ. CDR3 sequence (DNA): TGCGCCAGCAGCCCTAATGGAGGGGGCCCCAGCTCCTACAATGAGCAGTTCTTC. It translates to CASSPNGGGPSSYNEQFF.

V usage is TRBV5-1 and J usage is TRBJ2-1; 9 bases are shared with TRBD1. Looked up from germline, CDR1 is SGHRS and CDR2 is YFSETQ. CDR3 size: 15 residues. V lost 2 bases to trimming and J lost 8 bases; unmatched junction nucleotides: 8. The CDR3 DNA sequence: TGCGCCAGCAGCTTTACCGGGACAGGGTACGATGAGCAGTTCTTC. Its protein is CASSFTGTGYDEQFF. The variable domain in full, with the rest retrieved from reference TRBV5-1 and TRBJ2-1, is KAGVTQTPRYLIKTRGQQVTLSCSPISGHRSVSWYQQTPGQGLQFLFEYFSETQRNKGNFPGRFSGRQFSNSRSEMNVSTLELGDSALYLCASSFTGTGYDEQFFGPGTRLTVL.

CDR3 region: CASSFGLLETQYF. CDR3 bases: TGTGCCAGCAGCTTCGGGTTGCTGGAGACCCAGTACTTC. The J gene is TRBJ2-5, the V gene TRBV7-6, with unresolved D. The germline gives CDR1 SGHVS, CDR2 FNYEAQ. Deletions cut 3 bases from V and 5 bases from J, with 10 bases between. This CDR3 comprises 13 residues.

This clone came up a few times. The chain carries TRBV7-9 and TRBJ2-7; 7 positions match TRBD2. CDR1 is SEHNR and CDR2 is FQNEAQ in the germline V gene (reference sequence). There are 13 residues in the CDR3. The V and J ends lost 2 bases and 2 bases, in that order; junction bases with no gene match: 0. DNA of the CDR3: TGTGCCAGCAGCTTAAGCGGGGCCTACGAGCAGTACTTC. This encodes CASSLSGAYEQYF.

This clone was counted once. This chain links TRBV7-3 with TRBJ1-6; D unclear. Germline V gene sequence: CDR1 SGHTA, CDR2 FQGTGA. Trimming shortened V by 2 bases and J by 7 bases, and 9 bases separated the two germline ends. This CDR3 has 14 amino acids. The CDR3 is CASSLGRTNSPLHF. The CDR3, as DNA: TGTGCCAGCAGCTTAGGGAGAACGAATTCACCCCTCCACTTT.

The rearrangement uses TRBV14 and TRBJ1-2, with 9 bases fitting TRBD1. Per germline, CDR1 SGHDN and CDR2 FVKESK. The CDR3 is made up of 14 amino acids. V gave up 2 bases and J gave up 4 bases; unmatched junction bases: 2. The CDR3 sequence: CASSQSTGGYGYTF. The CDR3 region has the DNA TGTGCCAGCAGCCAATCGACAGGGGGCTATGGCTACACCTTC.

The sample holds a few counts of this clone. The chain is built from TRBV10-1 and TRBJ2-7; the match to TRBD1 covers 7 bases. The CDR3 contains 13 residues. The J segment lost 3 bases and the V segment lost 8 bases, leaving 7 bases of the junction unmatched. Germline V gene lookup returns CDR1 WNHNN and CDR2 SYGVQD (reference sequence). CDR3 in DNA: TGCGCCAGCTCCTTGGGACAGAGCTACGAGCAGTACTTC. Its translation is CASSLGQSYEQYF.

V gene TRBV5-1 combines with J gene TRBJ2-5, with D tentatively TRBD2 (5 bases). The CDR3 loop spans 14 amino acids. The ends were cut back, 0 bases at V and 4 bases at J, with 10 bases in the middle. Germline V CDR1 and CDR2: SGHRS, YFSETQ. The CDR3 loop reads CASSLAGGGETQYF. CDR3 sequence (DNA): TGCGCCAGCAGCTTGGCCGGTGGAGGAGAGACCCAGTACTTC.

This chain connects TRBV7-9 to TRBJ2-3; the match to TRBD2 covers 8 bases. Germline CDR1 SEHNR, CDR2 FQNEAQ (reference sequence). The V gene end was trimmed by 4 bases and the J gene end by 2 bases; junction bases not matched to a gene: 8. The CDR3 length is 16 residues. For the CDR3, the DNA is TGTGCCAGCAGCTCCACGGGAGGGGGATACACAGATACGCAGTATTTT. Amino acid sequence: CASSSTGGGYTDTQYF.

The rearrangement uses TRBV6-1 and TRBJ1-1; D unclear. This CDR3 contains 15 residues. The germline V gene has CDR1 MNHNS and CDR2 SASEGT. V was cut by 2 bases and J by 11 bases, with 21 bases left in between. CDR3 amino acids: CASSERGDVRWEAFF. The CDR3 nucleotides are TGTGCCAGCAGTGAACGGGGAGATGTTAGGTGGGAGGCTTTCTTT.

This clone was detected a few times. The V and J genes are TRBV5-1 and TRBJ2-7, with 12 bases fitting TRBD2. The V and J ends lost 1 base and 7 bases, in that order; junction bases with no gene match: 3. This CDR3 is built from 14 residues. The germline CDR1 and CDR2 sequences are SGHRS and YFSETQ. CDR3 sequence: CASSLLLAGGEQYF. The CDR3 coding sequence is TGCGCCAGCAGCTTGCTTCTAGCGGGGGGGGAGCAGTACTTC.

The chain employs TRBV9 and TRBJ2-2; D is possibly TRBD2 (5 bases). Looked up from germline, CDR1 is SGDLS and CDR2 is YYNGEE. V was trimmed by 0 bases and J by 0 bases, leaving 9 bases between them. CDR3 size: 16 residues. The CDR3 reads CASSVGSGPNTGELFF. The CDR3 DNA reads TGTGCCAGCAGCGTAGGGAGCGGACCGAACACCGGGGAGCTGTTTTTT.